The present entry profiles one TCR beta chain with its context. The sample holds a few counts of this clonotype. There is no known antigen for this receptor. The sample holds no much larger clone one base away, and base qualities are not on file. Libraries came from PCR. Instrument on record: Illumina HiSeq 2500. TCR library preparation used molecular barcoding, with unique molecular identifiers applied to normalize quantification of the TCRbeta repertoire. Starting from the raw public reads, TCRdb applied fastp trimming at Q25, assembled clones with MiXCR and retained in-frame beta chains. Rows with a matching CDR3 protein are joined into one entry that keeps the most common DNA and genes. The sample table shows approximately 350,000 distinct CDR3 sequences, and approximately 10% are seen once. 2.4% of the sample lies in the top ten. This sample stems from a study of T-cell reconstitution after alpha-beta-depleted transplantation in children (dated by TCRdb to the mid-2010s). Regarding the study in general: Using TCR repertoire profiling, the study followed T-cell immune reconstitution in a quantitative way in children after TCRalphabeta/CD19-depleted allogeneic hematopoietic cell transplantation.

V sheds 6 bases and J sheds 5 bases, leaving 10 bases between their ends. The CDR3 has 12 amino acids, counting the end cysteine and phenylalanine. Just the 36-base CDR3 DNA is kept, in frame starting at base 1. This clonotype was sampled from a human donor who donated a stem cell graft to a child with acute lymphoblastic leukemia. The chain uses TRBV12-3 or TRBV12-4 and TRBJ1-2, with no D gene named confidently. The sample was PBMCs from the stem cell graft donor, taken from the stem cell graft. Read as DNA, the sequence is TGTGCCAGCAGCCAAGACGGTTATGGCTACACCTTC. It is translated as CASSQDGYGYTF.